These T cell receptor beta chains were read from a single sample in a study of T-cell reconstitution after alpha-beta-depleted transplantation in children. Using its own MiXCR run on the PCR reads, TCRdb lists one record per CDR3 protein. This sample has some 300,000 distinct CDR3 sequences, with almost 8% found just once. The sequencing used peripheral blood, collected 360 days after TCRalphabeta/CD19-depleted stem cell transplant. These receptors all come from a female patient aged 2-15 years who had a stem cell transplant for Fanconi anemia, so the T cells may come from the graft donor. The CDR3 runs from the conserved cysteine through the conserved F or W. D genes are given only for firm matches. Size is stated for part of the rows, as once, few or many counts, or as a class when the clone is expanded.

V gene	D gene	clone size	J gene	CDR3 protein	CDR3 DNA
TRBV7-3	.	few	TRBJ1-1	CASSLTGEEFTEAFF	TGTGCCAGCAGCTTAACAGGGGAGGAATTTACTGAAGCTTTCTTT
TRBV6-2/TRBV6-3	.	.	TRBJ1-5	CASSKLAGGPQHF	TGTGCCAGCAGTAAACTGGCCGGAGGGCCCCAGCATTTT
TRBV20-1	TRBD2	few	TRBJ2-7	CSAGAGGVYEQYF	TGCAGTGCCGGAGCGGGAGGGGTCTACGAGCAGTACTTC
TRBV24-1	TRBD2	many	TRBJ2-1	CATSDMGAGGAYNEQFF	TGTGCCACCAGTGATATGGGGGCGGGGGGAGCCTACAATGAGCAGTTCTTC
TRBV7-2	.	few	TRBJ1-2	CASSLFVGYTF	TGTGCCAGCAGCTTATTTGTTGGCTACACCTTC
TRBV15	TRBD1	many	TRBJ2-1	CATSRTRTGAVYNEQFF	TGTGCCACCAGCAGGACCCGTACAGGGGCGGTCTACAATGAGCAGTTCTTC
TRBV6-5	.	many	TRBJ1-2	CASSYNAVGYGYTF	TGTGCCAGCAGCTATAATGCAGTGGGCTATGGCTACACCTTC
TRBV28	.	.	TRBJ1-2	CAVRGLVLYGYTF	TGTGCCGTAAGGGGTTTAGTCCTCTATGGCTACACCTTC
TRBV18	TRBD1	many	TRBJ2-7	CASSPPGQWAGNEQYF	TGTGCCAGCTCACCACCGGGACAGTGGGCCGGGAACGAGCAGTACTTC
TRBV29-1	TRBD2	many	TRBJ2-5	CSAGPGLAGRETQYF	TGCAGCGCCGGGCCGGGACTAGCGGGAAGGGAGACCCAGTACTTC
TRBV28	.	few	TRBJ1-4	CASSTSLGLNEKLFF	.
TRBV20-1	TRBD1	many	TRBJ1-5	CSATGGAQPQHF	TGCAGTGCTACAGGGGGCGCTCAGCCCCAGCATTTT
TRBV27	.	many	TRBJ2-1	CASTVRWGAPNNEQFF	TGTGCCAGCACCGTCCGATGGGGGGCCCCCAACAATGAGCAGTTCTTC
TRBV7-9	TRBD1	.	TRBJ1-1	CASSSDRGRTAEAFF	TGTGCCAGCAGCTCCGACAGGGGGCGTACTGCTGAAGCTTTCTTT
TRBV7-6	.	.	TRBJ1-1	CASSLTRRGVELNTEAFF	TGTGCCAGCAGCTTAACCCGGAGGGGGGTTGAATTGAACACTGAAGCTTTCTTT
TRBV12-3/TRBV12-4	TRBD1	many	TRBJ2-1	CASSYSGTGGWRASNEQFF	TGTGCCAGCAGTTATTCCGGGACAGGGGGCTGGAGGGCATCGAATGAGCAGTTCTTC